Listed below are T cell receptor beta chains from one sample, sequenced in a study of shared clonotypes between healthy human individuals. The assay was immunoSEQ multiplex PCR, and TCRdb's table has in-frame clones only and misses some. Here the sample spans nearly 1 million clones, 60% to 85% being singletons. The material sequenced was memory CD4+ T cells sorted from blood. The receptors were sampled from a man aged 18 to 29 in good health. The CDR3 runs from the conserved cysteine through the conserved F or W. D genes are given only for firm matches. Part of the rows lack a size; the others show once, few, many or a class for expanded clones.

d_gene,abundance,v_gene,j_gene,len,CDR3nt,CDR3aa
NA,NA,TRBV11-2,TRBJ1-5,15,TGTGCCAGCAGCTTAGAGTTCTCCTCCAATCAGCCCCAGCATTTT,CASSLEFSSNQPQHF
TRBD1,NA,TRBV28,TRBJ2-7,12,TGTGCCAGCAGTCGGGACAGGGGAGAGCAGTACTTC,CASSRDRGEQYF
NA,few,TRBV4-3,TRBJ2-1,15,TGCGCCAGCAGCCAAGATCTCTTCAGCGCGGCTGAGCAGTTCTTC,CASSQDLFSAAEQFF
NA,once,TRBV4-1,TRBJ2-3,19,TGCGCCAGCAGCCAAGATCGGGGACAGGATAGCGGGAGAACAGATACGCAGTATTTT,CASSQDRGQDSGRTDTQYF
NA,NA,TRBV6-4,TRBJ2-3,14,TGTGCCAGCAGTGAGTCGGACTCGACAGATACGCAGTATTTT,CASSESDSTDTQYF
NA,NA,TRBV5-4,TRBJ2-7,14,TGTGCCAGCAGCTTGGGCTTGGGGACCTACGAGCAGTACTTC,CASSLGLGTYEQYF
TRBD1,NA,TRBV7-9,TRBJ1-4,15,TGTGCCAGCAGCTTAGTAGGACAGGGCGATGAAAAACTGTTTTTT,CASSLVGQGDEKLFF
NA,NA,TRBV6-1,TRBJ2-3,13,TGTGCCAGCAGCGCTCCAGGCACAGATACGCAGTATTTT,CASSAPGTDTQYF
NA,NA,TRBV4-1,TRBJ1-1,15,TGCGCCAGCGCGATTCTAGGACAATTGAACACTGAAGCTTTCTTT,CASAILGQLNTEAFF
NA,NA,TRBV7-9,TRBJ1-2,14,TGTGCCAGCAGCCCCTCGGCAGCCGAGCATGGCTACACCTTC,CASSPSAAEHGYTF
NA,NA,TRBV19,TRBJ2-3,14,TGTGCCAGTAGTGTAGTGACTAGCACAGATACGCAGTATTTT,CASSVVTSTDTQYF
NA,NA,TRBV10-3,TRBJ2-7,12,TGTGCCATCAGTGAGGTAGGATACGAGCAGTACTTC,CAISEVGYEQYF
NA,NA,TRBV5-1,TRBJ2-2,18,TGCGCCAGCAGCTTGGATACGAGGGCATCCGTCGCCTCCGGGGAGCTGTTTTTT,CASSLDTRASVASGELFF
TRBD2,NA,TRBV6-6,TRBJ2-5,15,TGTGCCAGCAGTGGGACTAGCGGGACGGGGGAGACCCAGTACTTC,CASSGTSGTGETQYF
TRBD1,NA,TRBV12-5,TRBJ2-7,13,TGTGCTAGTGGTTCGGACAGGGCCTACGAGCAGTACTTC,CASGSDRAYEQYF
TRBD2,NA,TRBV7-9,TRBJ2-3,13,TGTGCCGTAAGGCGGGAGGGCACAGATACGCAGTATTTT,CAVRREGTDTQYF
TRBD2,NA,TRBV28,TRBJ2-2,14,TGTGCCAGCAGCTCTAGCGGGGGGGCCGGGGAGCTGTTTTTT,CASSSSGGAGELFF
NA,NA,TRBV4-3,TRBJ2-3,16,TGCGCCAGCAGCCAAGATCCGCCAGGTAGCACAGATACGCAGTATTTT,CASSQDPPGSTDTQYF
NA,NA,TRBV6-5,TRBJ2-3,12,TGTGCCAGCAGTGGGCCAGGAGATACGCAGTATTTT,CASSGPGDTQYF
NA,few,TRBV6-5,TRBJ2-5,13,TGTGCCAGCACCGGGACTTTACAAGAGACCCAGTACTTC,CASTGTLQETQYF
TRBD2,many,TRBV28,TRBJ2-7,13,TGTGCCAGCAGTTCCGGGACTAGCTACGAGCAGTACTTC,CASSSGTSYEQYF
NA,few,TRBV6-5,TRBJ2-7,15,TGTGCCAGCAGTTACCTTATGGGGGCCTCCTACGAGCAGTACTTC,CASSYLMGASYEQYF
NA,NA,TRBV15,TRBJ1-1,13,TGTGCCACCAGCAGAGATCGACAGTTTGAAGCTTTCTTT,CATSRDRQFEAFF
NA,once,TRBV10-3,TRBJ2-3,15,TGTGCCACCTATTCCGGCTCGGGGGTCACAGATACGCAGTATTTT,CATYSGSGVTDTQYF
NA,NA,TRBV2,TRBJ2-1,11,TGTGCCAGCAGTGGACGTCGCGAGCAGTTCTTC,CASSGRREQFF
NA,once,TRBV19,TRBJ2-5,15,TGTGCCAGTAGTATAGGGGACCCGACCGGGGAGACCCAGTACTTC,CASSIGDPTGETQYF
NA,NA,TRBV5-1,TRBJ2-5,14,TGCGCCAGCAGACTACCAGGGAACCAAGAGACCCAGTACTTC,CASRLPGNQETQYF
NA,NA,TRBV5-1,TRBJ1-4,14,TGCGCCAGCAGCTTGCCAGGGATCGGGGAAAAACTGTTTTTT,CASSLPGIGEKLFF
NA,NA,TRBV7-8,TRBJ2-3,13,TGTGCCAGCAGCTTGACACACACAGATACGCAGTATTTT,CASSLTHTDTQYF
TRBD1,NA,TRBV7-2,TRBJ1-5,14,TGTGCCAGCAGCTATCGGACAGGGGATCAGCCCCAGCATTTT,CASSYRTGDQPQHF
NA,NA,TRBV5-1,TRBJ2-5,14,TGCGCCAGCAGCGGGGGGCGCGTCCAAGAGACCCAGTACTTC,CASSGGRVQETQYF
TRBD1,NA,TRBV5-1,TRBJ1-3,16,TGCGCCAGCAGCCCAAACCCGACAGGGTCTGGAAACACCATATATTTT,CASSPNPTGSGNTIYF
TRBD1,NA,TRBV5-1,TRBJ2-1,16,TGCGCCAGCAGCTTGGATTCCGGGACAGGGGACAATGAGCAGTTCTTC,CASSLDSGTGDNEQFF
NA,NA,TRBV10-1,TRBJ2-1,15,TGCGCCAGCAGTGAGTCAGGGGGGGCCTACAATGAGCAGTTCTTC,CASSESGGAYNEQFF
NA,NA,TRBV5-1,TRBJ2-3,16,TGCGCCAGCAGTTTCCGGCAGGTGGGTGCGGCAGATACGCAGTATTTT,CASSFRQVGAADTQYF
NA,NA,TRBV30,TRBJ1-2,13,TGTGCCTGGAGTGTAGGGCAGGCCTATGGCTACACCTTC,CAWSVGQAYGYTF
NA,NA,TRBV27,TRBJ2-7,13,TGTGCCAGCAGTTCCGCCCGGTACTACGAGCAGTACTTC,CASSSARYYEQYF
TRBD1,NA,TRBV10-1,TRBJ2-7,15,TGCGCCAGCAGTGAGTCGAAGGGGGCCATCCACGAGCAGTGCTTC,CASSESKGAIHEQCF
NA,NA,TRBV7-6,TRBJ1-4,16,TGTGCCAGCAGCCCCCGAGAGGGGGTTGCTAATGAAAAACTGTTTTTT,CASSPREGVANEKLFF
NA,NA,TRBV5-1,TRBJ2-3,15,TGCGCCAGCAGTGAGGAGGGTCGGGGTGTTACTACGCAGTATTTT,CASSEEGRGVTTQYF
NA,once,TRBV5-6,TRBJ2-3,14,TGTGCCAGCAGCCCCTGGCGGGCGGCCGATACGCAGTATTTT,CASSPWRAADTQYF
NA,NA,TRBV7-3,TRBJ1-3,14,TGTGCCAGCAGCCTCCAGGGTGCTGGAAACACCATATATTTT,CASSLQGAGNTIYF
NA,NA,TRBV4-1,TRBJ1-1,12,TGCGCCAGCAGCCAAGAAGCGAAGGAAGCTTTCTTT,CASSQEAKEAFF
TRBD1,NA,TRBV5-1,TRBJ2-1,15,TGCGCCAGCAGCTTGGAGACAGGGGTCTTCAATGAGCAGTTCTTC,CASSLETGVFNEQFF
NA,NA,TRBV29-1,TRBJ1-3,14,TGCAGCGTTTCAGGCGCTACCTCTGGAAACACCATATATTTT,CSVSGATSGNTIYF
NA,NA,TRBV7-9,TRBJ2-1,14,TGTGCCAGCAGCTTCTCCACCCTTTACAATGAGCAGTTCTTC,CASSFSTLYNEQFF
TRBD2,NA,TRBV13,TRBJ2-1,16,TGTGCCAGCAGCTCGTTTAGCGGGAGGGTTTACAATGAGCAGTTCTTC,CASSSFSGRVYNEQFF
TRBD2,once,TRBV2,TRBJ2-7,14,TGTGCCAGCAGTCGCGGGGGGGCCGCCTACGAGCAGTACTTC,CASSRGGAAYEQYF
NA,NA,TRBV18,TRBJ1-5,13,TGTGCCAGCTCACCAGCTCGAGATCAGCCCCAGCATTTT,CASSPARDQPQHF
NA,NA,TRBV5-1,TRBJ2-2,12,TGCGCCAGCAGGGCTGGCACCGGGGAGCTGTTTTTT,CASRAGTGELFF
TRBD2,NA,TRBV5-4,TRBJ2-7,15,TGTGCCAGCAGCAACCCCGGGACTAAATTCTACGAGCAGTACTTC,CASSNPGTKFYEQYF
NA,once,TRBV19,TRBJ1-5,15,TGTGCCAGTAGTATCCTACAGGGTAGCAATCAGCCCCAGCATTTT,CASSILQGSNQPQHF
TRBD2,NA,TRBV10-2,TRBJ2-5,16,TGCGCCAGCAGTGATGGGCTAGCGGGGGGGCAAGAGACCCAGTACTTC,CASSDGLAGGQETQYF
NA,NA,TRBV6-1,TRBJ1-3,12,TGTGCCAGCAGGACCTCAGGAAACACCATATATTTT,CASRTSGNTIYF
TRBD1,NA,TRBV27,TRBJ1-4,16,TGTGCCAGCAGTACGGGACAGGGAAGGGGGGATGAAAAACTGTTTTTT,CASSTGQGRGDEKLFF
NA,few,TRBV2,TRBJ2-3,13,TGTGCCAGCAGTTCCCAGGCCACAGATACGCAGTATTTT,CASSSQATDTQYF
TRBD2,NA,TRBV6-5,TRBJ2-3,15,TGTGCCAGCGGAAGGGGAGGGACGGTCGAAGATACGCAGTATTTT,CASGRGGTVEDTQYF
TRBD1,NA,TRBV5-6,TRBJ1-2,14,TGTGCCAGCAGCACCGGGACAGATACCTATGGCTACACCTTC,CASSTGTDTYGYTF
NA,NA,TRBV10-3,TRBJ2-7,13,TGTGCCATCAGGGGACGGGACGGCTACGAGCAGTACTTC,CAIRGRDGYEQYF
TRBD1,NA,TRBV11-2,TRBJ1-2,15,TGTGCCAGCAGCTCCCGGACAGGGCCACAATATGGCTACACCTTC,CASSSRTGPQYGYTF